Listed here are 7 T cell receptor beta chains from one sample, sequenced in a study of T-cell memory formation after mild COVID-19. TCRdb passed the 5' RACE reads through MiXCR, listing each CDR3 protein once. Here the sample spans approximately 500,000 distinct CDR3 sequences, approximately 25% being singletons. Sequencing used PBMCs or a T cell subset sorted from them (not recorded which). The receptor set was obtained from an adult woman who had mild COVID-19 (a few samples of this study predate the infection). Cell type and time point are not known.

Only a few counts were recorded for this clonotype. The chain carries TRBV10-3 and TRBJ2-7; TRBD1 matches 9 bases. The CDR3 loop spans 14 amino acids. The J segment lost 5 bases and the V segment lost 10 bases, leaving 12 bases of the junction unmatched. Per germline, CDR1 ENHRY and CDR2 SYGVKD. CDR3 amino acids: CATRRGTGTNEQYF. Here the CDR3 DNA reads TGTGCCACCCGCCGGGGGACAGGGACTAACGAGCAGTACTTC.

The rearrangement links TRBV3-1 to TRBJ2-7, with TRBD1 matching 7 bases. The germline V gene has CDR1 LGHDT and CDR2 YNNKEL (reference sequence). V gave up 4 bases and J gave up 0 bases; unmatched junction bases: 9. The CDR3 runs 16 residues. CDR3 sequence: CASSPRTGQSSYEQYF. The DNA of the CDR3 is TGTGCCAGCAGCCCACGGACGGGACAGAGCTCCTACGAGCAGTACTTC.

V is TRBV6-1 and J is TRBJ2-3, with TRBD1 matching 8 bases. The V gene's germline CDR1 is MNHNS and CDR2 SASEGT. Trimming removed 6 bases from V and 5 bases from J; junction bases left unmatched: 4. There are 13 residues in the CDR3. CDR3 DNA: TGTGCCAGCAGCCCGGACAGGGTAGATACGCAGTATTTT. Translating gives CASSPDRVDTQYF.

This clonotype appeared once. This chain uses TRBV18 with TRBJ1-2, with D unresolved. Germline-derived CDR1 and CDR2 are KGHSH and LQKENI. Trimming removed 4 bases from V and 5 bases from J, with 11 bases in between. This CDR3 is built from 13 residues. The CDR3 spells CASSLANGYGYTF. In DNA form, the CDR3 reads TGTGCCAGCTCACTCGCGAATGGGTATGGCTACACCTTC. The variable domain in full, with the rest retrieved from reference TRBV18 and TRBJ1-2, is NAGVMQNPRHLVRRRGQEARLRCSPMKGHSHVYWYRQLPEEGLKFMVYLQKENIIDESGMPKERFSAEFPKEGPSILRIQQVVRGDSAAYFCASSLANGYGYTFGSGTRLTVV.

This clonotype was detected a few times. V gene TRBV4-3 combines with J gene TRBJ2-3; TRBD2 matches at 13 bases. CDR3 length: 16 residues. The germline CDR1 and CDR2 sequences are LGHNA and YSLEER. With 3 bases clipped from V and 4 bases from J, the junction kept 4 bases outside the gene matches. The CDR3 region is CASSQGTSGKADTQYF. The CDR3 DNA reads TGCGCCAGCAGCCAGGGGACTAGCGGGAAGGCAGATACGCAGTATTTT.

The CDR3 coding sequence is TGTGCCAGCAGTACCGGCGGACAGGGCTACTATGGCTACACCTTC. It specifies CASSTGGQGYYGYTF. The rearrangement uses TRBV12-3 or TRBV12-4 and TRBJ1-2, with 8 bases identical to TRBD1. CDR3 length: 15 amino acids. The junction had 8 bases not matched to a gene; V was cut back by 5 bases and J by 3 bases.

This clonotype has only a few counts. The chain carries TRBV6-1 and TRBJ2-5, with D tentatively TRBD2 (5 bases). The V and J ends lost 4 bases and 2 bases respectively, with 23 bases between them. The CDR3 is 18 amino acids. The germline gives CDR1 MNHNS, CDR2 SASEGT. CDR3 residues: CASSGMASSRLIQETQYF. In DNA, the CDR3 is TGTGCCAGCAGTGGAATGGCGTCTAGCAGATTGATTCAAGAGACCCAGTACTTC.